This passage covers 11 T cell receptor beta chains from one sample sequenced in a study of blood T cell repertoires in COVID-19 (dated by TCRdb to the early 2020s). Receptors were amplified or captured by the immunoSEQ multiplex PCR assay. What TCRdb holds here is the immuneACCESS table cut down to in-frame rearrangements. Part of the clones is not present; checked against another copy, under half of the missing clones reflect an unresolved V gene, and the others are unexplained. Here the sample has around 270,000 clones; 84% occur a single time. The top ten clones comprise 4.2% of the sample. Sequencing was performed on peripheral blood. The source of these receptors is a man between 60 and 75 years old with acute or convalescent COVID-19.

CDR3 nucleotides: TGCGCCAGCAGCCAAGACGCCGGTGCTTGGCAGCCCCAGCATTTT. Translated, it gives CASSQDAGAWQPQHF. The V call is TRBV4-3, the J call TRBJ1-5; D not certain. Trimming left V 0 bases short and J 7 bases short, with 13 bases between. The germline V gene encodes CDR1 LGHNA and CDR2 YSLEER. The CDR3 length is 15 residues.

The chain links TRBV19 to TRBJ2-7; 9 nucleotides match TRBD2. Unmatched junction bases numbered 10, after V lost 4 bases and J lost 3 bases. The CDR3 has 16 residues. Germline V CDR1 and CDR2: LNHDA, SQIVND (reference sequence). The CDR3 region is CASSTGLAASSYEQYF. CDR3 nucleotide sequence: TGTGCCAGTAGTACGGGACTAGCCGCGTCAAGCTACGAGCAGTACTTC.

V gene TRBV5-1 combines with J gene TRBJ2-5, with TRBD2 matching 9 bases. From germline, CDR1 is SGHRS and CDR2 YFSETQ. The V segment lost 1 base and the J segment 1 base; nucleotides outside the gene matches: 11. CDR3 size: 18 residues. CDR3 region: CASSLRRVASGIQETQYF. The CDR3 DNA is TGCGCCAGCAGCTTGCGTCGCGTGGCTAGCGGGATCCAAGAGACCCAGTACTTC.

The chain links TRBV18 to TRBJ1-2; TRBD1 is a possible D gene (6 bases). The CDR3 contains 15 residues. The ends were cut back, 3 bases at V and 3 bases at J, with 14 bases in the middle. CDR1 KGHSH and CDR2 LQKENI come from the germline V gene. The DNA of the CDR3 is TGTGCCAGCTCACCTAGACAGGACGTGGACTATGGCTACACCTTC. This sequence encodes CASSPRQDVDYGYTF.

This clone was seen just once. This chain connects TRBV7-9 to TRBJ1-2; no definite D call. Germline V lookup: CDR1 SEHNR, CDR2 FQNEAQ (reference sequence). CDR3 size: 13 residues. Trimming left V 2 bases short and J 2 bases short, with 6 bases between. This chain's CDR3 is CASSLTDNYGYTF. As DNA, the CDR3 is TGTGCCAGCAGCTTAACAGACAACTATGGCTACACCTTC.

The V and J genes are TRBV10-2 and TRBJ1-2; D remains ambiguous. Germline CDR1 WSHSY, CDR2 SAAADI. The CDR3 consists of 14 residues. V lost 2 bases and J 2 bases, leaving 9 bases between the germline ends. The CDR3 nucleotides are TGCGCCAGCAGTGAGGGTCGACTCAACTATGGCTACACCTTC. This translates into CASSEGRLNYGYTF.

The chain is built from TRBV27 and TRBJ1-1, with D possibly matching TRBD1 (6 bases). V dropped 5 bases and J dropped 7 bases, with 14 bases sitting between them. Looked up from germline, CDR1 is MNHEY and CDR2 is SMNVEV (reference sequence). This CDR3 has 13 amino acids. CDR3 region: CASSRFDRFEAFF. The CDR3, as DNA: TGTGCCAGCAGTCGGTTCGACAGGTTTGAAGCTTTCTTT.

The chain recombines TRBV27 with TRBJ2-5; 13 nucleotides line up with TRBD2. Trimming removed 5 bases from V and 1 base from J; junction bases left unmatched: 7. The CDR3 contains 17 residues. CDR1 is MNHEY and CDR2 is SMNVEV in the germline V gene (reference sequence). The CDR3 nucleotides are TGTGCCAGCAGTCATAGACTAGCGGGGGGTCCCCAAGAGACCCAGTACTTC. Its protein product is CASSHRLAGGPQETQYF.

The rearrangement joins TRBV14 to TRBJ2-2, with 8 bases fitting TRBD2. V trimming: 4 bases; J trimming: 1 base; junction bases outside the gene matches: 5. The CDR3 spans 16 residues. Germline CDR1 SGHDN, CDR2 FVKESK. The CDR3 region has the DNA TGTGCCAGCAGCCCATGGACTAGCTTGAACACCGGGGAGCTGTTTTTT. It specifies CASSPWTSLNTGELFF.

CDR3 in amino acids: CASSLALTGQQETQYF. In nucleotides, the CDR3 is TGCGCCAGCAGCTTGGCCCTAACAGGGCAACAAGAGACCCAGTACTTC. The chain uses TRBV5-1 and TRBJ2-5; D is possibly TRBD1 (6 bases). Trimming shortened V by 0 bases and J by 2 bases, and 14 bases separated the two germline ends. This CDR3 has 16 amino acids. The germline V gene encodes CDR1 SGHRS and CDR2 YFSETQ.

The chain carries TRBV23-1 and TRBJ1-3, with TRBD1 matching over 7 bases. TRBV23-1 is filed as an ORF, its function uncertain. The junction had 13 bases not matched to a gene; V was cut back by 0 bases and J by 5 bases. This CDR3 comprises 18 residues. The CDR3 reads CASSQSPLWPGGRNTIYF. The CDR3 nucleotides are TGCGCCAGCAGTCAATCACCCCTCTGGCCAGGGGGTCGAAACACCATATATTTT.